One and the same sample provided the 30 T cell receptor beta chains below, sequenced in a study of beta chain features in type 1 diabetes. No antigen has been identified for these receptors. Findings and limits, study-wide: All four CD4+ subsets of Type 1 diabetes patients contained TCRB CDR3s that were moderately but significantly shorter.

cDNA synthesis used the whole RNA isolate, giving expressed TCRB sequences. Data came from immunoSEQ multiplex PCR; TCRdb stores just in-frame clones and leaves some out. The data show around 690,000 clones, 12% seen once. Sequenced input: naive CD4+ T cells from blood. Receptors originate from a man aged 25-45 years with type 1 diabetes.

This clone has more than one count but fewer than ten. V and J are TRBV4-3 and TRBJ2-4, with D uncertain. Trimming took 6 bases from V and 1 from J, leaving 7 bases between them. This CDR3 spans 13 amino acids. Germline CDR1 is LGHNA and CDR2 is YSLEER. The CDR3 protein is CASRDGAKNIQYF. The CDR3 DNA reads TGCGCCAGCAGGGACGGGGCCAAAAACATTCAGTACTTC.

This clone has just a few counts. The chain links TRBV7-9 to TRBJ1-6; D is unresolved. The germline CDR1 and CDR2 sequences are SEHNR and FQNEAQ (reference sequence). This CDR3 comprises 12 residues. Trimming stripped 7 bases from V and 7 bases from J, with 8 bases between. CDR3 sequence: CASNINNSPLHF. The CDR3 nucleotides are TGTGCCAGCAATATCAACAATTCACCCCTCCACTTT.

This clone was observed a handful of times. The rearrangement joins TRBV4-2 to TRBJ2-1, with TRBD2 identical over 9 bases. This CDR3 is 17 amino acids long. V trimming: 4 bases; J trimming: 9 bases; junction bases outside the gene matches: 16. Germline V gene data show CDR1 as LGHNA and CDR2 as YNFKEQ. The CDR3 protein is CASSPLTRGGHSPEQFF. CDR3 DNA sequence: TGTGCCAGCAGCCCCCTTACGCGGGGGGGCCATTCACCTGAGCAGTTCTTC.

This clone appeared a few times. As DNA, the CDR3 is TGTGCCGGGTCTTCATGGGGACAAGAGACCCAGTACTTC. It codes for CAGSSWGQETQYF. The rearrangement joins TRBV5-4 to TRBJ2-5; D gene uncertain. This CDR3 is built from 13 residues. Germline V gives CDR1 SGHNT, CDR2 YYREEE (reference sequence). V lost 10 bases and J lost 2, with 15 bases in between.

The genes are TRBV18 and TRBJ1-6, with 8 bases aligning to TRBD1. Germline V gives CDR1 KGHSH, CDR2 LQKENI. This CDR3 is 13 amino acids long. V lost 8 bases, J lost 10 bases, and 7 bases stayed unmatched. The CDR3 DNA follows: TGTGCCAGCGCGACAGGGGAAGGATCACCCCTCCACTTT. Translated, it gives CASATGEGSPLHF.

The chain recombines TRBV28 with TRBJ1-4; D is possibly TRBD1 (6 bases). This CDR3 has 15 amino acids. Between the trimmed V and J ends, which lost 6 bases and 7 bases, there was a span of 18 bases. CDR1 is MDHEN and CDR2 is SYDVKM in the germline V gene. The CDR3 nucleotides read TGTGCCAGCAGCCTTACGGGGGCAGGTACTGAAAAACTGTTTTTT. It encodes CASSLTGAGTEKLFF.

A remark on this clone: The same CDR3 arises from other DNA sequences in this sample as well. This chain uses TRBV13 with TRBJ1-1; D perhaps matches TRBD1 (6 bases). Trimming took off 2 bases at V and 5 bases at J, with 9 bases between the two ends. The V gene's germline CDR1 is PRHDT and CDR2 FYEKMQ (reference sequence). This CDR3 region has 13 residues. In DNA, the CDR3 is TGTGCCAGCAGCTTAAGGGGGAATACTGAAGCTTTCTTT. It translates to CASSLRGNTEAFF.

This clone turned up a few times. One junction end does not reproduce the germline sequence, and a read error may be involved. The chain recombines TRBV9 with TRBJ1-6; TRBD1 is a possible D gene (6 bases). There are 13 residues in the CDR3. Germline-derived CDR1 and CDR2 are SGDLS and YYNGEE. CDR3 protein: CARSVGGDSPLHF. CDR3 nucleotide sequence: TGTGCCCGCAGCGTAGGGGGGGATTCACCCCTCCACTTT.

The table lists this clone with a few counts. This sequence joins TRBV5-6 and TRBJ1-3; 7 nucleotides match TRBD1. This CDR3 contains 15 residues. CDR1 is SGHDT and CDR2 is YYEEEE in the germline V gene. Unmatched junction bases numbered 4, after V lost 4 bases and J lost 0 bases. CDR3 protein: CASSPSGGSGNTIYF. The CDR3 nucleotides are TGTGCCAGCAGCCCCTCAGGGGGCTCTGGAAACACCATATATTTT. Full variable domain (rest looked up from reference TRBV5-6 and TRBJ1-3): DAGVTQSPTHLIKTRGQQVTLRCSPKSGHDTVSWYQQALGQGPQFIFQYYEEEERQRGNFPDRFSGHQFPNYSSELNVNALLLGDSALYLCASSPSGGSGNTIYFGEGSWLTVV.

The rearrangement uses TRBV5-1 and TRBJ1-4; D unresolved. The germline V gene has CDR1 SGHRS and CDR2 YFSETQ. V was cut by 5 bases and J by 12 bases, with 23 bases left in between. The CDR3 extends over 15 amino acids. CDR3 coding DNA: TGCGCCAGCAGGTATTCCTCCTCTGAAATGAATGAACTGTTTTTT. Protein product: CASRYSSSEMNELFF.

This clone occurred a few times. The rearrangement uses TRBV29-1 and TRBJ1-4; a weak D match, TRBD1 (5 bases). V lost 5 bases, J lost 3 bases, and 13 bases lay in between. CDR1 SQVTM and CDR2 ANQGSEA come from the germline V gene. CDR3 length equals 14 residues. The CDR3 DNA is TGCAGCGTTTTATCCGGGACGGCTAATGAAAAACTGTTTTTT. This sequence encodes CSVLSGTANEKLFF.

The genes are TRBV9 and TRBJ1-2, with D unclear. V gave up 0 bases and J gave up 0 bases, with 9 bases separating them. This CDR3 is built from 15 residues. The germline CDR1 and CDR2 sequences are SGDLS and YYNGEE. The CDR3 DNA reads as TGTGCCAGCAGCGTAGACCCGGATCCTAACTATGGCTACACCTTC. Translated, it gives CASSVDPDPNYGYTF.

This clone was seen a handful of times. The V call is TRBV4-3, the J call TRBJ1-5; TRBD1 is a possible D gene (6 bases). This CDR3 is built from 14 residues. CDR1 and CDR2 (germline): LGHNA, YSLEER. Trimming took 1 base from V and 10 from J, leaving 14 bases between them. CDR3 residues: CASSQAYMGAPQHF. CDR3 DNA sequence: TGCGCCAGCAGCCAAGCTTATATGGGGGCCCCCCAGCATTTT.

The chain is built from TRBV5-1 and TRBJ1-4, with TRBD1 matching over 8 bases. Germline V gene lookup returns CDR1 SGHRS and CDR2 YFSETQ. The CDR3 is 14 amino acids. Trimming cost V 1 base and J 8 bases; bases outside gene matches: 4. The CDR3 DNA sequence: TGCGCCAGCAGCTTGAGTCAGGGGGCGGAAAAACTGTTTTTT. Protein: CASSLSQGAEKLFF. Full variable domain (remainder filled in from reference TRBV5-1 and TRBJ1-4): KAGVTQTPRYLIKTRGQQVTLSCSPISGHRSVSWYQQTPGQGLQFLFEYFSETQRNKGNFPGRFSGRQFSNSRSEMNVSTLELGDSALYLCASSLSQGAEKLFFGSGTQLSVL.

V and J are TRBV10-3 and TRBJ2-1, with 7 bases lining up with TRBD1. The CDR3 consists of 16 residues. The junction had 15 bases not matched to a gene; V was cut back by 6 bases and J by 7 bases. Germline V gene lookup returns CDR1 ENHRY and CDR2 SYGVKD. Here the CDR3 DNA reads TGTGCCATCAGGGACGACAGGGAAGGGATCGGGAATGAGCAGTTCTTC. It yields the protein CAIRDDREGIGNEQFF.

The sample holds a few counts of this clone. This chain joins TRBV5-1 and TRBJ1-1; D unresolved. This CDR3 region has 13 residues. Trimming took 4 bases from V and 5 from J, leaving 12 bases between them. Germline V gives CDR1 SGHRS, CDR2 YFSETQ. Here the CDR3 reads CASSALDGTEAFF. The CDR3 region has the DNA TGCGCCAGCAGCGCCTTGGACGGGACTGAAGCTTTCTTT.

The genes are TRBV18 and TRBJ2-5; 7 nucleotides align to TRBD1. The V segment lost 3 bases and the J segment 3 bases; nucleotides outside the gene matches: 13. CDR3 length equals 17 residues. Germline V lookup: CDR1 KGHSH, CDR2 LQKENI. CDR3: CASSPRLRRGLKETQYF. CDR3 sequence (DNA): TGTGCCAGCTCACCCCGACTCCGAAGGGGGCTAAAAGAGACCCAGTACTTC. Combining the CDR3 with reference TRBV18 and TRBJ2-5 gives the whole variable domain NAGVMQNPRHLVRRRGQEARLRCSPMKGHSHVYWYRQLPEEGLKFMVYLQKENIIDESGMPKERFSAEFPKEGPSILRIQQVVRGDSAAYFCASSPRLRRGLKETQYFGPGTRLLVL.

This clone has just one count. The V and J genes are TRBV7-9 and TRBJ1-1; D is perhaps TRBD1 (5 bases). CDR1 and CDR2 (germline): SEHNR, FQNEAQ (reference sequence). This CDR3 spans 14 amino acids. Trimming removed 2 bases from V and 8 bases from J, with 15 bases in between. In DNA form, the CDR3 reads TGTGCCAGCAGCTTAAATGAGGGACCCGCAGAAGCTTTCTTT. Its translation is CASSLNEGPAEAFF. Complete variable domain (other parts from reference TRBV7-9 and TRBJ1-1): DTGVSQNPRHKITKRGQNVTFRCDPISEHNRLYWYRQTLGQGPEFLTYFQNEAQLEKSRLLSDRFSAERPKGSFSTLEIQRTEQGDSAMYLCASSLNEGPAEAFFGQGTRLTVV.

CDR3 residues: CASNAGDRTQPQHF. DNA for the CDR3: TGTGCCAGCAATGCAGGGGATAGGACTCAGCCCCAGCATTTT. The J gene is TRBJ1-5, the V gene TRBV28; TRBD1 is a possible D gene (6 bases). Looked up from germline, CDR1 is MDHEN and CDR2 is SYDVKM. This CDR3 comprises 14 residues. Trimming stripped 7 bases from V and 6 bases from J, with 16 bases between. The entire variable domain, with the rest obtained from reference TRBV28 and TRBJ1-5, is as follows: DVKVTQSSRYLVKRTGEKVFLECVQDMDHENMFWYRQDPGLGLRLIYFSYDVKMKEKGDIPEGYSVSREKKERFSLILESASTNQTSMYLCASNAGDRTQPQHFGDGTRLSIL.

V and J are TRBV4-2 and TRBJ1-1, with TRBD1 identical over 7 bases. The CDR3 length is 13 residues. V was pared by 4 bases and J by 7 bases, with 6 bases of the junction left unmatched. CDR1 LGHNA and CDR2 YNFKEQ come from the germline V gene. CDR3 nucleotide sequence: TGTGCCAGCAGCCTGGGGGGACAGAGTGAAGCTTTCTTT. Protein product: CASSLGGQSEAFF.

This clone was found a few times. This chain links TRBV7-2 with TRBJ2-1, with D unclear. Deletions cut 3 bases from V and 13 bases from J, with 13 bases between. Germline loops: CDR1 SGHTA, CDR2 FQGNSA. The CDR3 is made up of 12 amino acids. In nucleotides, the CDR3 is TGTGCCAGCAGCTTTGGTTCACCTCCTCAGTTCTTC. Its translation is CASSFGSPPQFF.

This clone showed up just a few times. The chain employs TRBV2 and TRBJ2-7; D possibly corresponds to TRBD1 (6 bases). CDR3 length: 12 amino acids. Per germline, CDR1 SNHLY and CDR2 FYNNEI. V shed 6 bases and J shed 7 bases, with 13 bases lying between them. The CDR3, as DNA: TGTGCCAGCAGCGTTTACACAGGGGAGCAGTACTTC. Translated, it gives CASSVYTGEQYF.

Only one count was recorded for this clone. This CDR3 reads CASSQEHTNSGNTIYF. The CDR3 nucleotides are TGTGCCAGCAGCCAAGAACATACGAACTCTGGAAACACCATATATTTT. The chain carries TRBV4-2 and TRBJ1-3; D remains ambiguous. V was cut by 0 bases and J by 0 bases, with 9 bases left in between. From germline, CDR1 is LGHNA and CDR2 YNFKEQ. The length of the CDR3 is 16 residues.

This clone was detected a few times. The J gene is TRBJ2-6, the V gene TRBV28; no definite D call. Germline V gene lookup returns CDR1 MDHEN and CDR2 SYDVKM. CDR3 length equals 16 residues. V was shortened by 6 bases and J by 1 base, with 13 bases between the two germline ends. CDR3 nucleotides: TGTGCCAGCAGGCAGGCAGGTTTTTCTGGGGCCAACGTCCTGACTTTC. Translating gives CASRQAGFSGANVLTF.

Here the CDR3 DNA reads TGTGCCAGCAGCCTCCAGGGGGCGGGAGGAAACACCATATATTTT. Translated: CASSLQGAGGNTIYF. The rearrangement joins TRBV4-2 to TRBJ1-3; 8 bases agree with TRBD1. Germline CDR1 reads LGHNA; CDR2 reads YNFKEQ. Trimming removed 4 bases from V and 4 bases from J; junction bases left unmatched: 6. The CDR3 runs to 15 residues.

This clone is a singleton in its sample. The chain combines TRBV7-2 with TRBJ2-7; possibly TRBD2 for D (5 bases). Germline V gene data show CDR1 as SGHTA and CDR2 as FQGNSA. This CDR3 region has 15 residues. V lost 1 base and J lost 4, with 14 bases in between. Here the CDR3 reads CASSLVPSGSYEQYF. CDR3 in DNA: TGTGCCAGCAGCTTAGTCCCCTCGGGGTCGTACGAGCAGTACTTC.

Only one count was recorded for this clone. The chain links TRBV6-4 to TRBJ2-3; D is unresolved. CDR1 is MRHNA, CDR2 SNTAGT, per germline. The germline V and J ends were trimmed by 6 bases and 0 bases, with 4 bases remaining between them. The CDR3 loop spans 12 amino acids. CDR3 amino acids: CASRGSTDTQYF. The CDR3 DNA reads as TGTGCCAGCAGAGGCAGCACAGATACGCAGTATTTT.

This clone was seen a few times. V and J are TRBV7-2 and TRBJ2-7, with a weak D call TRBD2 (5 bases). The CDR3 is made up of 14 amino acids. Trimming took 5 bases from V and 3 from J, leaving 14 bases between them. Germline CDR1 is SGHTA and CDR2 is FQGNSA. CDR3 loop: CASSPSGLGYEQYF. The DNA of the CDR3 is TGTGCCAGCAGCCCATCCGGACTGGGCTACGAGCAGTACTTC. The full variable domain, completed using reference TRBV7-2 and TRBJ2-7, is GAGVSQSPSNKVTEKGKDVELRCDPISGHTALYWYRQSLGQGLEFLIYFQGNSAPDKSGLPSDRFSAERTGGSVSTLTIQRTQQEDSAVYLCASSPSGLGYEQYFGPGTRLTVT.

This clone was found a few times. Other DNA sequences in the sample encode the same CDR3. V is TRBV10-2 and J is TRBJ1-6; 7 positions match TRBD1. The CDR3 sequence is 14 residues long. V gave up 0 bases and J gave up 7 bases; unmatched junction bases: 0. The germline gives CDR1 WSHSY, CDR2 SAAADI. The DNA for the CDR3 is TGCGCCAGCAGTGAGTCAGGGGGCAATTCACCCCTCCACTTT. This sequence encodes CASSESGGNSPLHF.

The rearrangement joins TRBV7-9 to TRBJ2-5, with TRBD1 matching over 9 bases. Germline V gives CDR1 SEHNR, CDR2 FQNEAQ (reference sequence). V gave up 3 bases and J gave up 4 bases; unmatched junction bases: 9. The CDR3 runs to 16 residues. DNA of the CDR3: TGTGCCAGCAGCTTCCCGGGACAGGGTGTCCGAGAGACCCAGTACTTC. This codes for CASSFPGQGVRETQYF.